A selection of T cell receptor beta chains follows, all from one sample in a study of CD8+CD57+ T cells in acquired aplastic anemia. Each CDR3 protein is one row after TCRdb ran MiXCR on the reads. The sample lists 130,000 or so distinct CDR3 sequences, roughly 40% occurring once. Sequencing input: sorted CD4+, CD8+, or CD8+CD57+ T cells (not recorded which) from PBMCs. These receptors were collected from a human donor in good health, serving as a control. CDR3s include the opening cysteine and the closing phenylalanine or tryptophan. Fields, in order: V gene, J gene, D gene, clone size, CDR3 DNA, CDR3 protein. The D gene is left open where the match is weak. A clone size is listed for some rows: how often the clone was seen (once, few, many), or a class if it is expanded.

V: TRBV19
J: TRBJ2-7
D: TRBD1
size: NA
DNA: TGTGCCAGTAGTAAACAGGGGACGACCTACGAGCAGTACTTC
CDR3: CASSKQGTTYEQYF

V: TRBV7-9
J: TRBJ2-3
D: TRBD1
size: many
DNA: TGTGCCAGCAGCCGGGACAGAAGTTCAGATACGCAGTATTTT
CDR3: CASSRDRSSDTQYF

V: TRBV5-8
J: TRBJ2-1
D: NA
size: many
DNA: TGTGCCAGCAGCTTGAAATGGGGACAAGTCAATGAGCAGTTCTTC
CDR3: CASSLKWGQVNEQFF

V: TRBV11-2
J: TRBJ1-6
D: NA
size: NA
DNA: TGTGCCAGCAGCCCACCGGACGGGAGCTATAACTCACCCCTCCACTTT
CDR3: CASSPPDGSYNSPLHF

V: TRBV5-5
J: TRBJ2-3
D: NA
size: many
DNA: TGTGCCAGCGGTTCCGGGCAACTAACAGATACGCAGTATTTT
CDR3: CASGSGQLTDTQYF

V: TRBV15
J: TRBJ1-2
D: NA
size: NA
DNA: TGTGCCACCAGCACCGGGGGGGGACCCCTGAATGGCTACACCTTC
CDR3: CATSTGGGPLNGYTF

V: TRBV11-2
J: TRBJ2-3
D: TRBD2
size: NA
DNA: TGTGCCAGCAGCTTCCGGACTAGCGGCACAAATACGCAGTATTTT
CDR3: CASSFRTSGTNTQYF

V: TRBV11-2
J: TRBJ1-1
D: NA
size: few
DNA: TGTGCCAGCAGCGCGCAGGGACGGAACACTGAAGCTTTCTTT
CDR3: CASSAQGRNTEAFF

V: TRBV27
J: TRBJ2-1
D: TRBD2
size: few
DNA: TGTGCCAGCAGTTTCGATAGCGGGAGGGCCTGGTCCTACAATGAGCAGTTCTTC
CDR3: CASSFDSGRAWSYNEQFF

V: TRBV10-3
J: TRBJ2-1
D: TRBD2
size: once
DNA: TGTGCCATCAGTGATTATGCTAGCGGGGGCAGCTACAATGAGCAGTTCTTC
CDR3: CAISDYASGGSYNEQFF

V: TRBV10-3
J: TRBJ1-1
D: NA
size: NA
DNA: TGTGCCATCAGTGAGAGGACCCATGAGGCTTTCTTT
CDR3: CAISERTHEAFF

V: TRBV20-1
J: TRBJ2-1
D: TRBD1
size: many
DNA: TGCAGTGCTAGGGACAGGGGGGTAAATGAGCAGTTCTTC
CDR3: CSARDRGVNEQFF

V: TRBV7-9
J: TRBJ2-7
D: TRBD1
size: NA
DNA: TGTGCCAGCAGCGAGACAGGGGAGGAGCAGTACTTC
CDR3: CASSETGEEQYF

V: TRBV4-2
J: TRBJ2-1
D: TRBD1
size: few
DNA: TGTGCCAGCAGCCGAGTTACCGGGACAGGGTGGAATGAGCAGTTCTTC
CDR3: CASSRVTGTGWNEQFF

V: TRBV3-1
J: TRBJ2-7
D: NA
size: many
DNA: TGTGCCAGCAGCCAAGCGCCGACAGGCACCTACGAGCAGTACTTC
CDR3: CASSQAPTGTYEQYF

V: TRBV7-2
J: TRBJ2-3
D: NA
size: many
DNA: TGTGCCAGCAGCCCTATGTCAGATACGCAGTATTTT
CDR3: CASSPMSDTQYF

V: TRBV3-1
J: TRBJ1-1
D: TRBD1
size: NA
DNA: TGTGCCAGCAGCCAGGCAGGGGGCGGGACTCTTTCTGAAGCTTTCTTT
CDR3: CASSQAGGGTLSEAFF

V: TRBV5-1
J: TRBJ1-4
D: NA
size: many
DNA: TGCGCCAGCAGCTCTGGGTCGACTAATGAAAAACTGTTTTTT
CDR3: CASSSGSTNEKLFF

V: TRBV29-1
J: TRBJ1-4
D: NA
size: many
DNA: TGCAGCGTCGGGGGGTGGCGTGGGGCCGGCAATGAAAAACTGTTTTTT
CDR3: CSVGGWRGAGNEKLFF

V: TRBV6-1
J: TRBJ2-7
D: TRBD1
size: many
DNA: TGTGCCAGCAGACTATATACAGGGGCGCGGGCCGAGGAGCAGTACTTC
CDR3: CASRLYTGARAEEQYF

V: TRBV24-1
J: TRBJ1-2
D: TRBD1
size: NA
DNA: TGTGCCACCAGTGAAAGTACAGGGGAGAATGGCTACACCTTC
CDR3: CATSESTGENGYTF

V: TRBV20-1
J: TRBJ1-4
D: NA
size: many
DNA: TGCAGTGCTAGAGATTCCGCCAGCGCGAGGACTAATGAAAAACTGTTTTTT
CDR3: CSARDSASARTNEKLFF

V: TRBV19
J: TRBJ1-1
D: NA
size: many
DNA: TGTGCCAGTAGTATTCATTTGAACACTGAAGCTTTCTTT
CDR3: CASSIHLNTEAFF

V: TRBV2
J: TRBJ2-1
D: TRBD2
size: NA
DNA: TGTGCCAGCAGAAAAGGACTAGCGAGCCACAATGAGCAGTTCTTC
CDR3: CASRKGLASHNEQFF

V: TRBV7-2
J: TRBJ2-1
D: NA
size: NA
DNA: TGTGCCAGCAGCTTAGAACTTCGGAGCTCCTACAATGAGCAGTTCTTC
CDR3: CASSLELRSSYNEQFF

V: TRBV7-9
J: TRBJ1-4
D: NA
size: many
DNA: TGTGCCAGCAGTCAAACTACAACTAATGAAAAACTGTTTTTT
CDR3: CASSQTTTNEKLFF

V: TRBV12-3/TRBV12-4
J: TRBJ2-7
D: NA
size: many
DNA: TGTGCCAGCAGTTTGTACGGCTCCTACGAGCAGTACTTC
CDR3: CASSLYGSYEQYF

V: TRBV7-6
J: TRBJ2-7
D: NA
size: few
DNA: TGTGCCAGCAGCTTAGCTATGGGCGAGCAGTACTTC
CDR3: CASSLAMGEQYF

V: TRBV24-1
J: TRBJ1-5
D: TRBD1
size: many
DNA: TGTGCCACCAGTGATTTGCAGTCAGGGGGCAAGCAGCCCCAGCATTTT
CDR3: CATSDLQSGGKQPQHF

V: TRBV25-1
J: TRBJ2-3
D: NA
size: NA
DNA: TGTGCCAGCAGTGAGGGACTTGGCACAGATACGCAGTATTTT
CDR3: CASSEGLGTDTQYF

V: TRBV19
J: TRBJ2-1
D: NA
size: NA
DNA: TGTGCCAGTTTGGACTACGTTATTTACAATGAGCAGTTCTTC
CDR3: CASLDYVIYNEQFF